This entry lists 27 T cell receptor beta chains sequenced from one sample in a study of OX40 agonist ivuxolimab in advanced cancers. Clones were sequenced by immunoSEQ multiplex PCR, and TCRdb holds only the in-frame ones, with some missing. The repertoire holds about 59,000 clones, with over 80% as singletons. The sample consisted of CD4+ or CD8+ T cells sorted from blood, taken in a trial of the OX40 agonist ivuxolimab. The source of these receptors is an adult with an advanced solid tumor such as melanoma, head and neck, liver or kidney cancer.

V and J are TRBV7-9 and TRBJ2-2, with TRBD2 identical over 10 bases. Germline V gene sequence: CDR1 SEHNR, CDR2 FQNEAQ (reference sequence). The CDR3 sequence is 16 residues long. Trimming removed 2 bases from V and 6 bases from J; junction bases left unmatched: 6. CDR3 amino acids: CASSLTLAGLAGELFF. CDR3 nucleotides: TGTGCCAGCAGCTTAACACTAGCGGGATTAGCCGGGGAGCTGTTTTTT.

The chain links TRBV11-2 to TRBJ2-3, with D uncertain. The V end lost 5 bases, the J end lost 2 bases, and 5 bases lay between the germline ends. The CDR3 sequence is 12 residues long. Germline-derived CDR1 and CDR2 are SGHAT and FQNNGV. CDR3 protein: CASSTITDTQYF. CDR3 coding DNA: TGTGCCAGCAGCACCATCACAGATACGCAGTATTTT.

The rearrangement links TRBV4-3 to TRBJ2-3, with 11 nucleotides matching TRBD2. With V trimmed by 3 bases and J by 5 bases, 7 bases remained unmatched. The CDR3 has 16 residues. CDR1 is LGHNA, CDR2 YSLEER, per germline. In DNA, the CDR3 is TGCGCCAGCAGCCACCAACTAGCGGGAGTTAGAGATACGCAGTATTTT. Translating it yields CASSHQLAGVRDTQYF.

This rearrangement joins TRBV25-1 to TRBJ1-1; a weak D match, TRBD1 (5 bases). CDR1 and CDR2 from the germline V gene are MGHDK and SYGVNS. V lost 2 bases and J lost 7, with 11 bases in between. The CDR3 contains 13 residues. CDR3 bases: TGTGCCAGCAGTGAACTCGGGACGCTTGAAGCTTTCTTT. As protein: CASSELGTLEAFF.

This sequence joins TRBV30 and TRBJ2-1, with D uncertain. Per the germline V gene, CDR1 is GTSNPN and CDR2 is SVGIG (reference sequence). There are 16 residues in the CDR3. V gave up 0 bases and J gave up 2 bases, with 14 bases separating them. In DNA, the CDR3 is TGTGCCTGGAGTGTACCCGGCGGCGCGACCTACAATGAGCAGTTCTTC. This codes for CAWSVPGGATYNEQFF.

CDR3 in amino acids: CASSFLSRGGTEAFF. The CDR3 region has the DNA TGTGCCAGCAGCTTCCTCAGTCGGGGTGGGACTGAAGCTTTCTTT. The rearrangement joins TRBV7-8 to TRBJ1-1; D not certain. The V gene lost 3 bases and the J gene lost 5 bases, with 16 bases spanning the gap. The CDR3 covers 15 residues. Per germline, CDR1 SGHVS and CDR2 FQNEAQ.

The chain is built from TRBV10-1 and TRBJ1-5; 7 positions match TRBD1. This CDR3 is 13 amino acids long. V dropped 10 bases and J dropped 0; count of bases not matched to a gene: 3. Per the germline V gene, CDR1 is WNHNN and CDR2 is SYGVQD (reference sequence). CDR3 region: CANRGYSNQPQHF. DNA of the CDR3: TGCGCCAACAGGGGCTATAGCAATCAGCCCCAGCATTTT.

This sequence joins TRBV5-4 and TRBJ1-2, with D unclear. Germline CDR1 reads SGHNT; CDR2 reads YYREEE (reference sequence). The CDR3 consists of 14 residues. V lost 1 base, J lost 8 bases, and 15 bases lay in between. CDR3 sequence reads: CASSLRGSPFGYTF. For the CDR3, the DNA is TGTGCCAGCAGCTTGCGGGGATCGCCCTTCGGCTACACCTTC.

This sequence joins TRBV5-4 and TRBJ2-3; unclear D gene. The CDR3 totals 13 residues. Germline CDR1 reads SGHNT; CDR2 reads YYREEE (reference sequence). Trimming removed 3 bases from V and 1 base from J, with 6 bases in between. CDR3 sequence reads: CASSWERTDTQYF. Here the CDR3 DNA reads TGTGCCAGCAGCTGGGAACGCACAGATACGCAGTATTTT. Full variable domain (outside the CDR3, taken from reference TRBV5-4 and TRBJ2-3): ETGVTQSPTHLIKTRGQQVTLRCSSQSGHNTVSWYQQALGQGPQFIFQYYREEENGRGNFPPRFSGLQFPNYSSELNVNALELDDSALYLCASSWERTDTQYFGPGTRLTVL.

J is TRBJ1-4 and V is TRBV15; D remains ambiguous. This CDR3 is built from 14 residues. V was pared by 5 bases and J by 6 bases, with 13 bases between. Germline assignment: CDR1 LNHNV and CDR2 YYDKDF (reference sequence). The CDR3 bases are TGTGCCACCAGCTCATGGACGGATTATGAAAAACTGTTTTTT. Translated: CATSSWTDYEKLFF.

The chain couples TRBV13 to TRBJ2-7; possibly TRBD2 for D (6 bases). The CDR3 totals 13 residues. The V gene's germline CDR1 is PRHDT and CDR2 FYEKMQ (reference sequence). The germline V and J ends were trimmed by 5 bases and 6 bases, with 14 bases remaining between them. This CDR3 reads CASSGAKAGEQYV. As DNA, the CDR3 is TGTGCCAGCAGCGGAGCGAAAGCGGGCGAGCAGTACGTC.

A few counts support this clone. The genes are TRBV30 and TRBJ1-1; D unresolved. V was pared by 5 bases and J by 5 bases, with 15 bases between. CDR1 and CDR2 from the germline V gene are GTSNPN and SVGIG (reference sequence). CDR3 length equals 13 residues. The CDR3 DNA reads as TGTGCCTGGGGGGAGGGAATTCGTACTGAAGCTTTCTTT. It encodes CAWGEGIRTEAFF.

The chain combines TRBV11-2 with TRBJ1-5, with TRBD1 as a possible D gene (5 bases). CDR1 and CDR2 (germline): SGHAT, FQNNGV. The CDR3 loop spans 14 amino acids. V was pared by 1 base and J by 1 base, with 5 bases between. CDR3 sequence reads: CASSLGGSNQPQHF. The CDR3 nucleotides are TGTGCCAGCAGCTTAGGGGGGAGCAATCAGCCCCAGCATTTT.

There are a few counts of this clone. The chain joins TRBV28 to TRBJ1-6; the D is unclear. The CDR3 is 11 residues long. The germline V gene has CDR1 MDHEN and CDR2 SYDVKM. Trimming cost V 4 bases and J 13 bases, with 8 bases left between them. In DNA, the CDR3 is TGTGCCAGCAGTTCGGACTCGCCCCTCCACTTT. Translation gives CASSSDSPLHF.

The CDR3 sequence: CASSARAGGPYEQYF. In nucleotides, the CDR3 is TGTGCCAGCAGCGCCCGCGCTGGGGGACCCTACGAGCAGTACTTC. This sequence joins TRBV5-5 and TRBJ2-7; D may be TRBD1 or TRBD2 (5 bases each). Trimming cost V 4 bases and J 2 bases, with 16 bases left between them. The germline V gene encodes CDR1 SGHKS and CDR2 YYEKEE (reference sequence). This CDR3 spans 15 amino acids.

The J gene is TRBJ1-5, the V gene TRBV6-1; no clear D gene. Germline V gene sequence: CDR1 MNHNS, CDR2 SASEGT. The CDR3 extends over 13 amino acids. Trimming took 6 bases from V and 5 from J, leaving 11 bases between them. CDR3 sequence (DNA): TGTGCCAGCAGGCCAGACGGACATCAGCCCCAGCATTTT. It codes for CASRPDGHQPQHF.

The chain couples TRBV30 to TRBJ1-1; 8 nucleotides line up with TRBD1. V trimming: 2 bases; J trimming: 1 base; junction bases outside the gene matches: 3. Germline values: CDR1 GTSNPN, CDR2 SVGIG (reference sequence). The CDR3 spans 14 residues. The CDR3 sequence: CAWSYGQGNTEAFF. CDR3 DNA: TGTGCCTGGAGTTACGGACAGGGGAACACTGAAGCTTTCTTT.

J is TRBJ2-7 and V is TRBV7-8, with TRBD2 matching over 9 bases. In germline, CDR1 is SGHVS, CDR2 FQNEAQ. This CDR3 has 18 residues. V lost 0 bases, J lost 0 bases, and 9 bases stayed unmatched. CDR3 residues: CASSLAVSGGFPSYEQYF. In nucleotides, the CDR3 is TGTGCCAGCAGCTTAGCGGTTAGCGGGGGCTTCCCCTCCTACGAGCAGTACTTC.

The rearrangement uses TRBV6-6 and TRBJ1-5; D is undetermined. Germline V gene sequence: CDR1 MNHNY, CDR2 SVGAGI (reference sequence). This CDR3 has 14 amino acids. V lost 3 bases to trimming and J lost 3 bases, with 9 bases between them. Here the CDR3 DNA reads TGTGCCAGCAGTTATCCGGGGAACAATCAGCCCCAGCATTTT. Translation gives CASSYPGNNQPQHF.

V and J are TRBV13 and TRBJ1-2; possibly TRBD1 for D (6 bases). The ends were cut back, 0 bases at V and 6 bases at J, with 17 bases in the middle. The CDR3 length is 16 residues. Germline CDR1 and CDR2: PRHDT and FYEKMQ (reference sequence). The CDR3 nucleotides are TGTGCCAGCAGCTTAGGCCGTACCGGGACATATCATGGCTACACCTTC. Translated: CASSLGRTGTYHGYTF.

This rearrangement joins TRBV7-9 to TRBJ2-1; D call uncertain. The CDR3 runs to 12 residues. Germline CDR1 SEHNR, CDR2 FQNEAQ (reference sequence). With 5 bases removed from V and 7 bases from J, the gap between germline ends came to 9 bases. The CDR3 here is CASSQIANEQFF. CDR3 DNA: TGTGCCAGCAGCCAAATTGCGAATGAGCAGTTCTTC.

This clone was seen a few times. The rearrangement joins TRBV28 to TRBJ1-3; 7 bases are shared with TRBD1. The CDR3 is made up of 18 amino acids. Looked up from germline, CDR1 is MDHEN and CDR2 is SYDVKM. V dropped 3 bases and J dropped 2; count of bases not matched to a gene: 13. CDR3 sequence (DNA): TGTGCCAGCAGTTTTGGGACTCTCGAGGGGGCGGCTGGAAACACCATATATTTT. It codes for CASSFGTLEGAAGNTIYF.

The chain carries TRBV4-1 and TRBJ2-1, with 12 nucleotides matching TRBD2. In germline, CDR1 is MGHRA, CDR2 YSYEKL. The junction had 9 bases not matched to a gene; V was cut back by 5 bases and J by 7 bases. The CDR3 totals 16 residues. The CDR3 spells CASSLLAGGRGNEQFF. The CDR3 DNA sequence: TGCGCCAGCAGCTTACTAGCGGGGGGCCGGGGAAATGAGCAGTTCTTC.

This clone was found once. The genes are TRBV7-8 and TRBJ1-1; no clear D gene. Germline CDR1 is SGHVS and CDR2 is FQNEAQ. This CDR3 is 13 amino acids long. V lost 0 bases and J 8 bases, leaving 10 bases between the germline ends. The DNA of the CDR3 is TGTGCCAGCAGCTTAGCTCCCTGGAGCGAAGCTTTCTTT. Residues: CASSLAPWSEAFF.

The CDR3 DNA follows: TGTGCCAGCAGCTACGGGGGACAGTACTCGTATCAGCCCCAGCATTTT. This gives the protein CASSYGGQYSYQPQHF. The genes are TRBV5-6 and TRBJ1-5, with TRBD1 matching 7 bases. CDR1 and CDR2 (germline): SGHDT, YYEEEE. The CDR3 covers 16 residues. V lost 3 bases and J lost 5; bases outside the gene matches: 11.

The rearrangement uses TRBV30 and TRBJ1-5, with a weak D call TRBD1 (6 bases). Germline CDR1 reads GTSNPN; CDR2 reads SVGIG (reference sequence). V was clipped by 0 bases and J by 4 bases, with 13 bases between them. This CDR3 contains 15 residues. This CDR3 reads CAWSVSGAGNQPQHF. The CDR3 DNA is TGTGCCTGGAGTGTTTCAGGGGCAGGGAATCAGCCCCAGCATTTT.

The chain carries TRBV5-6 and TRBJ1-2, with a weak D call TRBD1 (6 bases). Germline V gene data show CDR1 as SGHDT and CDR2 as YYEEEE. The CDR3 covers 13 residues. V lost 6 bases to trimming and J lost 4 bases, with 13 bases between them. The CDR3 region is CASTPGRGYGYTF. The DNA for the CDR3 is TGTGCCAGCACCCCGGGCAGGGGCTATGGCTACACCTTC.